The rows below give T cell receptor beta chains drawn from one sample of a study of Ad26.COV2.S vaccination and SARS-CoV-2 variants. Produced via immunoSEQ multiplex PCR; TCRdb's table is partial and in-frame only. The sample consists of 350,000 to 400,000 clones, 75% to 90% of them appearing once. Sample: peripheral blood, taken in a trial of Ad26.COV2.S vaccine versus placebo. Receptors originate from a person aged 18-60 years who received the Ad26.COV2.S COVID-19 vaccine or a placebo. The CDR3 runs from the conserved cysteine through the conserved F or W. D genes are given only for firm matches. Size values are once, few and many counts, or a class for expanded clones, and some rows have none.

j_call,d_call,v_call,clone_size,cdr3_nt,cdr3_aa
TRBJ2-3,-,TRBV11-3,-,TGTGCCAGCAGCTTGAAGTTACGGATTACGCAGTATTTT,CASSLKLRITQYF
TRBJ2-7,TRBD1,TRBV28,once,TGTGCCAGCAGTCACCCCCCCGTGGGCAGGGGGTCTTTCGAGCAGTACTTC,CASSHPPVGRGSFEQYF
TRBJ1-2,-,TRBV9,-,TGTGCCAGCAGCCCCCAGGGTAACTATGGCTACACCTTC,CASSPQGNYGYTF
TRBJ2-3,TRBD1,TRBV7-9,-,TGTGCCAGCTTGGACAGGACAGATACGCAGTATTTT,CASLDRTDTQYF
TRBJ2-3,TRBD1,TRBV15,once,TGTGCCACCAAGGTTCGGGGAGCAGGGGGAGTGTGGTATTTT,CATKVRGAGGVWYF
TRBJ1-2,-,TRBV28,-,TGTGCCAGCAGCCGCTTTGACACCCAGAACTATGGCTACACCTTC,CASSRFDTQNYGYTF
TRBJ2-7,TRBD1,TRBV2,-,TGTGCCAGCAGGGCCTGGACAGGGGGCAGGGAGCAGTACTTC,CASRAWTGGREQYF
TRBJ2-5,TRBD2,TRBV5-4,-,TGTGCCAGCAGCTCGGGACCCGGGACTAGCGGACAAGAGACCCAGTACTTC,CASSSGPGTSGQETQYF
TRBJ1-2,-,TRBV9,-,TGTGCCAGCAGCCCAGGTGGGGTTCCTATGGACTACACCTTC,CASSPGGVPMDYTF
TRBJ2-5,TRBD2,TRBV7-9,-,TGTGCCAGCAGCTTAGGGGGCCTCGCGGGAGTTGTGAAGACCCAGTACTTC,CASSLGGLAGVVKTQYF
TRBJ2-7,-,TRBV6-7,-,TGTGCCAGCTGCCCGGACTATCCGGGGCAGTACTTC,CASCPDYPGQYF
TRBJ2-2,TRBD2,TRBV3-1/TRBV3-2,-,TGTGCCAGCAGCCAAGATCTGGCCGGGAGGACCGGGGAGCTGTTTTTT,CASSQDLAGRTGELFF
TRBJ2-2,TRBD1,TRBV10-2,once,TGCGCCAGCAGTCAGACAGGGGAGGACACCGGGGAGCTGTTTTTT,CASSQTGEDTGELFF
TRBJ2-7,-,TRBV3-1/TRBV3-2,-,TGTGCCAGCAGCCAAGGAGGGCTAGCGCTTACCTACGAGCAGTACTTC,CASSQGGLALTYEQYF
TRBJ2-7,-,TRBV6-5,-,TGTGCCAGCAGTTTGGGCCTCAAAAGGACCTACGAGCAGTACTTC,CASSLGLKRTYEQYF
TRBJ2-1,TRBD2,TRBV11-3,-,TGTGCCAGCAGCTTAGTCCTAGCGGGAACTCATGAGCAGTTCTTC,CASSLVLAGTHEQFF
TRBJ2-2,TRBD2,TRBV27,-,TGTGCCAGCGGAAAGCGGGGCACCGGGGAGCTGTTTTTT,CASGKRGTGELFF
TRBJ1-5,-,TRBV21-1,-,TGTGCCAGCAGCATTGACCGGGGGCCCCAGCATTTT,CASSIDRGPQHF
TRBJ2-3,-,TRBV10-3,-,TGTGCCACCTCCGGGACTGGGCCCCCAGATACGCAGTATTTT,CATSGTGPPDTQYF
TRBJ2-7,-,TRBV3-1/TRBV3-2,-,TGTGCCAGCAGCAGACAGCTCGGCTACGAGCAGTACTTC,CASSRQLGYEQYF